This record concerns one T cell receptor (beta chain) sequence. Its antigen is undetermined. Caucasian adults living in Nashville, Tennessee, provided all samples. This entry is derived from a study of shared clonotypes between healthy human individuals. The CDR3 has 13 residues. The germline V gene encodes CDR1 LNHDA and CDR2 SQIVND (reference sequence). Trimming shortened V by 6 bases and J by 8 bases, and 14 bases separated the two germline ends. Findings and limits, study-wide: Researchers sampled blood only, noting tissue repertoires likely differ.

Running of the assay took place at deep level. Sequenced by immunoSEQ multiplex PCR; TCRdb stores in-frame clones only, minus some. The repertoire includes about 730,000 clones, 72% of them detected once, and approximately 1.7% sits in the top ten. The V and J genes are TRBV19 and TRBJ2-1; a weak D match, TRBD2 (5 bases). Sequencing was carried out using memory CD4+ T cells sorted from blood. Subset in this sample: CD45RA-negative fraction. The clonotype was recovered from a woman in her twenties or thirties in good health. CDR3 nucleotides: TGTGCCAGTAGCTTGATCGGGGTACATGAGCAGTTCTTC. Translation gives CASSLIGVHEQFF.